This passage covers 25 T cell receptor beta chains from one sample sequenced in a study of CD8+ T cells in alopecia areata. The sample's treatment: oral pan-JAK inhibitor, 5-10 mg twice daily. Peripheral blood and lesional scalp punch biopsies came from alopecia areata patients. The authors extracted RNA and reverse transcribed it into cDNA as the sequencing template. The assay was immunoSEQ multiplex PCR, and TCRdb's table has in-frame clones only and misses some. The sample consists of thousands of clones, more than 60% of them appearing once. Source: skin, taken at week 24, from a patient treated with tofacitinib. The receptors were sampled from a human donor with alopecia areata.

V gene TRBV4-3 combines with J gene TRBJ2-1, with a weak D call TRBD1 (5 bases). Germline-derived CDR1 and CDR2 are LGHNA and YSLEER. V lost 1 base and J 3 bases, leaving 13 bases between the germline ends. This CDR3 region has 16 residues. The CDR3 DNA is TGCGCCAGCAGCCAAGTGGACATGGGATTCTACAATGAGCAGTTCTTC. Residues: CASSQVDMGFYNEQFF.

The chain couples TRBV6-5 to TRBJ2-3; the D gene is possibly TRBD1 (6 bases). The V gene lost 5 bases and the J gene lost 1 base, with 13 bases spanning the gap. The CDR3 contains 15 residues. The germline CDR1 and CDR2 sequences are MNHEY and SVGAGI. CDR3 sequence: CASSIRDIRTDTQYF. The CDR3 DNA is TGTGCCAGCAGTATCCGGGACATCCGCACAGATACGCAGTATTTT.

The chain employs TRBV5-4 and TRBJ2-1; 14 bases are a match to TRBD2. With 4 bases clipped from V and 9 bases from J, the junction kept 9 bases outside the gene matches. CDR1 and CDR2 (germline): SGHNT, YYREEE (reference sequence). The CDR3 is made up of 16 amino acids. CDR3 residues: CASSPGLAGAQGEQFF. The CDR3 DNA follows: TGTGCCAGCAGCCCGGGACTAGCGGGGGCCCAAGGTGAGCAGTTCTTC. Based on the CDR3 plus reference TRBV5-4 and TRBJ2-1, the full variable domain is ETGVTQSPTHLIKTRGQQVTLRCSSQSGHNTVSWYQQALGQGPQFIFQYYREEENGRGNFPPRFSGLQFPNYSSELNVNALELDDSALYLCASSPGLAGAQGEQFFGPGTRLTVL.

In this sample, this clone turned up a few times. The chain links TRBV7-2 to TRBJ1-5, with TRBD1 as a possible D gene (6 bases). CDR3 size: 13 residues. The germline V gene has CDR1 SGHTA and CDR2 FQGNSA. V was shortened by 4 bases and J by 7 bases, with 11 bases between the two germline ends. The CDR3 here is CASSWVGGQPQHF. The CDR3 nucleotides are TGTGCCAGCAGCTGGGTGGGGGGCCAGCCCCAGCATTTT.

The chain combines TRBV2 with TRBJ2-7, with D tentatively TRBD1 or TRBD2 (5 bases each). V was pared by 7 bases and J by 2 bases, with 12 bases between. CDR1 and CDR2 (germline): SNHLY, FYNNEI. CDR3 length equals 13 residues. The CDR3 DNA is TGTGCCAGCAACCGGGACGGAGCCTACGAGCAGTACTTC. Translation gives CASNRDGAYEQYF.

By proportion, this clone is medium-sized. The V gene is TRBV5-1, the J gene TRBJ1-1; a weak D match, TRBD1 (5 bases). CDR3 size: 15 residues. Looked up from germline, CDR1 is SGHRS and CDR2 is YFSETQ. V gave up 0 bases and J gave up 0 bases, with 9 bases separating them. CDR3: CASSLAGGMNTEAFF. CDR3 nucleotide sequence: TGCGCCAGCAGCTTGGCGGGGGGGATGAACACTGAAGCTTTCTTT.

The chain couples TRBV6-5 to TRBJ1-6, with 9 bases identical to TRBD1. Germline CDR1 is MNHEY and CDR2 is SVGAGI. Trimming took 4 bases from V and 7 from J; bases not matched to a gene: 5. This CDR3 region has 15 residues. CDR3 residues: CASSWADRGNSPLHF. The DNA for the CDR3 is TGTGCCAGCAGTTGGGCTGACAGGGGGAATTCACCCCTCCACTTT.

The sample holds a few counts of this clone. The rearrangement links TRBV29-1 to TRBJ1-4; D is uncertain. The CDR3 sequence is 13 residues long. The V gene's germline CDR1 is SQVTM and CDR2 ANQGSEA. V gave up 5 bases and J gave up 6 bases, with 13 bases separating them. The CDR3 DNA reads as TGCAGCGTTAGACCCACCCGGGATGAAAAACTGTTTTTT. It codes for CSVRPTRDEKLFF. Filled out from reference TRBV29-1 and TRBJ1-4, the complete variable domain reads SAVISQKPSRDICQRGTSLTIQCQVDSQVTMMFWYRQQPGQSLTLIATANQGSEATYESGFVIDKFPISRPNLTFSTLTVSNMSPEDSSIYLCSVRPTRDEKLFFGSGTQLSVL.

This chain connects TRBV6-5 to TRBJ2-7; D possibly corresponds to TRBD1 (6 bases). Germline assignment: CDR1 MNHEY and CDR2 SVGAGI. The CDR3 runs to 13 residues. The CDR3 coding sequence is TGTGCGACAACTCAGGGGCCCCTCTACGAGCAGTACTTC. Amino acids: CATTQGPLYEQYF.

The chain uses TRBV4-1 and TRBJ2-7; a weak D match, TRBD2 (6 bases). CDR1 and CDR2 (germline): MGHRA, YSYEKL. V was trimmed by 4 bases and J by 3 bases, leaving 13 bases between them. CDR3 length: 14 amino acids. The CDR3, as DNA: TGCGCCAGCAGCCCCACCCCGGGGGACTACGAGCAGTACTTC. This translates into CASSPTPGDYEQYF.

The chain joins TRBV10-3 to TRBJ2-2, with D possibly TRBD2 on 6 matching bases. The germline gives CDR1 ENHRY, CDR2 SYGVKD. The CDR3 extends over 15 amino acids. Trimming removed 3 bases from V and 5 bases from J, with 13 bases in between. The CDR3 sequence is CAISDYGGLTGELFF. In DNA, the CDR3 is TGTGCCATCAGTGATTACGGAGGGCTGACCGGGGAGCTGTTTTTT.

The CDR3 DNA sequence: TGTGCCAGCAGCAACCGGGACATTGGCTACACCTTC. It specifies CASSNRDIGYTF. This chain links TRBV7-9 with TRBJ1-2, with D possibly being TRBD1 (6 bases). CDR1 is SEHNR, CDR2 FQNEAQ, per germline (reference sequence). This CDR3 contains 12 residues. The V end lost 5 bases, the J end lost 7 bases, and 11 bases lay between the germline ends.

The sample holds one count of this clone. This chain links TRBV6-5 with TRBJ2-3; no definite D call. Deletions cut 0 bases from V and 4 bases from J, with 11 bases between. The germline V gene has CDR1 MNHEY and CDR2 SVGAGI. The CDR3 spans 15 residues. CDR3 DNA sequence: TGTGCCAGCAGTTACTCGCGCCCCTCGGCAGATACGCAGTATTTT. Protein: CASSYSRPSADTQYF.

This rearrangement joins TRBV6-6 to TRBJ2-7; D is undetermined. Trimming removed 2 bases from V and 5 bases from J, with 13 bases in between. Germline CDR1 and CDR2: MNHNY and SVGAGI (reference sequence). CDR3 length: 14 residues. The CDR3 protein is CASSYESRGNEQYF. The CDR3 DNA reads as TGTGCCAGCAGTTACGAATCCCGCGGCAACGAGCAGTACTTC.

Of note for this clone: One end of the junction varies from germline; a read error may be responsible. The chain couples TRBV28 to TRBJ2-4; 14 bases are shared with TRBD2. Germline loops: CDR1 MDHEN, CDR2 SYDVKM. The CDR3 has 15 residues. CDR3 sequence: CASSFGTSGGNIQYF. In nucleotides, the CDR3 is TGTGCCAGCAGTTTTGGGACTAGCGGGGGAAACATTCAGTACTTT.

The chain combines TRBV7-2 with TRBJ1-2; 9 bases align to TRBD1. V was pared by 7 bases and J by 6 bases, with 9 bases of the junction left unmatched. Germline CDR1 SGHTA, CDR2 FQGNSA. CDR3 length: 14 residues. Here the CDR3 DNA reads TGTGCCAGCACCGACGACAGGGGGTGGGATGGCTACACCTTC. This codes for CASTDDRGWDGYTF.

The chain couples TRBV11-2 to TRBJ2-6; D might be TRBD2 (5 bases). Germline V gene data show CDR1 as SGHAT and CDR2 as FQNNGV. The CDR3 runs 19 residues. Trimming removed 5 bases from V and 5 bases from J, with 25 bases in between. The CDR3 reads CASSVLATKQQSRANVLTF. The CDR3 DNA follows: TGTGCCAGCAGCGTCCTAGCAACAAAGCAACAAAGTCGGGCCAACGTCCTGACTTTC.

The chain carries TRBV4-3 and TRBJ2-6; no firm D call. The V gene's germline CDR1 is LGHNA and CDR2 YSLEER. Trimming cost V 0 bases and J 4 bases, with 10 bases left between them. The CDR3 has 16 amino acids. In DNA form, the CDR3 reads TGCGCCAGCAGCCAAGACACCCCCAGGGGGGCCAACGTCCTGACTTTC. This sequence encodes CASSQDTPRGANVLTF.

This clone was observed a handful of times. The chain uses TRBV6-5 and TRBJ2-7, with 8 bases aligning to TRBD1. The CDR3 sequence is 15 residues long. Germline V gene data show CDR1 as MNHEY and CDR2 as SVGAGI. J gave up 4 bases and V 6 bases, and 11 bases lay outside the gene matches. CDR3 region: CASRSARGLWYEQYF. CDR3 DNA sequence: TGTGCCAGCAGGTCAGCCAGGGGGCTTTGGTACGAGCAGTACTTC.

The chain has TRBV7-2 and TRBJ2-7, with a possible D match to TRBD1 (7 bases). Trimming shortened V by 4 bases and J by 6 bases, and 16 bases separated the two germline ends. The germline V gene has CDR1 SGHTA and CDR2 FQGNSA. The CDR3 sequence is 14 residues long. CDR3 nucleotide sequence: TGTGCCAGCAGCTCACAGGGGAGGAGGGGCGAGCAGTACTTC. Its translation is CASSSQGRRGEQYF.

V gene TRBV9 combines with J gene TRBJ1-2; TRBD1 aligns across 9 bases. The germline gives CDR1 SGDLS, CDR2 YYNGEE. Germline trimming cut 4 bases from V and 4 bases from J; bases unmatched to any gene: 5. CDR3 size: 14 residues. CDR3 amino acids: CASSPKTGGYGYTF. CDR3 DNA sequence: TGTGCCAGCAGCCCAAAGACAGGGGGCTATGGCTACACCTTC.

The chain employs TRBV2 and TRBJ2-2; no firm D call. This CDR3 is 14 amino acids long. V lost 5 bases and J 4 bases, leaving 11 bases between the germline ends. CDR1 SNHLY and CDR2 FYNNEI come from the germline V gene. The CDR3 region is CASSMLSFTGELFF. In nucleotides, the CDR3 is TGTGCCAGCAGTATGTTGAGCTTCACCGGGGAGCTGTTTTTT.

This clone showed up just a few times. The genes are TRBV7-9 and TRBJ1-1; 7 bases are shared with TRBD1. The germline V gene encodes CDR1 SEHNR and CDR2 FQNEAQ (reference sequence). V was clipped by 4 bases and J by 10 bases; unmatched bases: 6. This CDR3 has 12 amino acids. CDR3 region: CASSSRQGGAFF. The CDR3 bases are TGTGCCAGCAGCTCCAGACAGGGCGGAGCTTTCTTT.

The chain joins TRBV2 to TRBJ1-4; TRBD1 agrees at 7 bases. Germline CDR1 and CDR2: SNHLY and FYNNEI. J gave up 8 bases and V 7 bases, and 7 bases lay outside the gene matches. The CDR3 sequence is 13 residues long. CDR3 loop: CASTRGGSEKLFF. CDR3 coding DNA: TGTGCCAGCACCAGGGGGGGTAGCGAAAAACTGTTTTTT.

The rearrangement joins TRBV4-1 to TRBJ2-3, with D perhaps matching TRBD1 (6 bases). Trimming pared 4 bases from V and 0 bases from J, leaving 17 bases between. CDR1 is MGHRA, CDR2 YSYEKL, per germline. This CDR3 region has 17 residues. CDR3 coding DNA: TGCGCCAGCAGCCCGGAAGGGGGACAAGTTAGCACAGATACGCAGTATTTT. It is translated as CASSPEGGQVSTDTQYF.